The 18 T cell receptor beta chains below all came from one sample that was sequenced in a study of T-cell memory formation after mild COVID-19. TCRdb processed the 5' RACE reads anew with MiXCR; each CDR3 protein has one entry. The data show 240,000 or so distinct CDR3 sequences, more than 8% seen once. Source material: PBMCs or a T cell subset sorted from them (not recorded which). These TCRs come from a man aged 18-30 years who had mild COVID-19 (a few samples of this study predate the infection). Cell type and time point are not known.

This clonotype was counted many times. This sequence joins TRBV4-3 and TRBJ1-4; 7 bases match TRBD1. The CDR3 covers 15 residues. V was clipped by 4 bases and J by 8 bases; unmatched bases: 10. Germline V gene data show CDR1 as LGHNA and CDR2 as YSLEER. The CDR3 DNA is TGCGCCAGCAGCCTGTCCCCCACAGGGGAGGAAAAACTGTTTTTT. As protein: CASSLSPTGEEKLFF.

This clonotype was detected ten times or more. The V call is TRBV29-1, the J call TRBJ2-5; D is unresolved. This CDR3 has 12 amino acids. Germline loops: CDR1 SQVTM, CDR2 ANQGSEA. Deletions cut 4 bases from V and 1 base from J, with 7 bases between. CDR3 amino acids: CSVARSQETQYF. For the CDR3, the DNA is TGCAGCGTTGCCCGATCCCAAGAGACCCAGTACTTC. Combining the CDR3 with reference TRBV29-1 and TRBJ2-5 gives the whole variable domain SAVISQKPSRDICQRGTSLTIQCQVDSQVTMMFWYRQQPGQSLTLIATANQGSEATYESGFVIDKFPISRPNLTFSTLTVSNMSPEDSSIYLCSVARSQETQYFGPGTRLLVL.

The CDR3 spells CASSSILAGTDTQYF. The CDR3 DNA is TGTGCCAGCAGCTCGATACTAGCCGGCACAGATACGCAGTATTTT. J is TRBJ2-3 and V is TRBV5-6; tentative D call: TRBD2 (6 bases). This CDR3 is built from 15 residues. Looked up from germline, CDR1 is SGHDT and CDR2 is YYEEEE. The V gene lost 3 bases and the J gene lost 1 base, with 12 bases spanning the gap.

The chain links TRBV11-2 to TRBJ2-7; TRBD2 might be the D (6 bases). CDR3 length: 16 amino acids. The ends were cut back, 2 bases at V and 2 bases at J, with 16 bases in the middle. Germline V CDR1 and CDR2: SGHAT, FQNNGV. The DNA of the CDR3 is TGTGCCAGCAGCTTAAATCGAGGGGACTTTCCCTACGAGCAGTACTTC. Its translation: CASSLNRGDFPYEQYF.

This clonotype occurred many times. The J gene is TRBJ2-7, the V gene TRBV5-8; D unclear. There are 11 residues in the CDR3. The ends were cut back, 1 base at V and 6 bases at J, with 5 bases in the middle. The germline V gene encodes CDR1 SGHTS and CDR2 YDEGEE. The CDR3 nucleotides are TGTGCCAGCAGCTTGTATGGCGAGCAGTACTTC. It translates to CASSLYGEQYF.

In its sample, this clonotype was seen a few times. This chain joins TRBV7-2 and TRBJ2-5; D unresolved. CDR3 length equals 13 residues. CDR1 and CDR2 (germline): SGHTA, FQGNSA. Trimming removed 1 base at V and 1 base at J, with 4 bases between. The CDR3 nucleotides read TGTGCCAGCAGCTTAGTCACCCAAGAGACCCAGTACTTC. Translated: CASSLVTQETQYF.

A few counts support this clonotype. In DNA, the CDR3 is TGTGCCAGCAGTTTATTACACCAGAACACTGAAGCTTTCTTT. Its protein is CASSLLHQNTEAFF. This chain links TRBV27 with TRBJ1-1; D unclear. Germline lookup yields CDR1 MNHEY and CDR2 SMNVEV (reference sequence). The V end was cut by 1 base, the J end by 1 base, with 7 bases between. This CDR3 has 14 amino acids.

This clonotype was seen only a few times. The V call is TRBV4-1, the J call TRBJ1-5, with D uncertain. This CDR3 has 14 amino acids. V was shortened by 2 bases and J by 0 bases, with 5 bases between the two germline ends. CDR1 and CDR2 (germline): MGHRA, YSYEKL. The CDR3 DNA reads TGCGCCAGCAGCCAACCGAATAGCAATCAGCCCCAGCATTTT. As protein: CASSQPNSNQPQHF.

Only a few counts were recorded for this clonotype. The chain has TRBV18 and TRBJ2-4; perhaps TRBD2 as D (6 bases). The CDR3 spans 13 residues. V was pared by 3 bases and J by 8 bases, with 11 bases between. The V gene's germline CDR1 is KGHSH and CDR2 LQKENI. CDR3 DNA: TGTGCCAGCTCACCCAGCACGGGGGACATTCAGTACTTC. Encoded protein: CASSPSTGDIQYF. Looking up the rest from reference TRBV18 and TRBJ2-4 gives the full variable domain: NAGVMQNPRHLVRRRGQEARLRCSPMKGHSHVYWYRQLPEEGLKFMVYLQKENIIDESGMPKERFSAEFPKEGPSILRIQQVVRGDSAAYFCASSPSTGDIQYFGAGTRLSVL.

This clonotype was observed a few times. This chain joins TRBV12-3 or TRBV12-4 and TRBJ1-5; D call uncertain. The V gene lost 5 bases and the J gene lost 5 bases, with 13 bases spanning the gap. The CDR3 has 14 residues. CDR3 nucleotide sequence: TGTGCCAGCAGTGCGAGTGGGAACGATCAGCCCCAGCATTTT. Its translation is CASSASGNDQPQHF.

The gene calls are TRBV5-1 and TRBJ2-6, with 11 bases lining up with TRBD1. CDR1 is SGHRS and CDR2 is YFSETQ in the germline V gene. The V segment lost 5 bases and the J segment 1 base; nucleotides outside the gene matches: 5. This CDR3 is built from 17 residues. The CDR3 DNA is TGCGCCAGCAGTTCCGGGACAGGGGGATCTGGGGCCAACGTCCTGACTTTC. This sequence encodes CASSSGTGGSGANVLTF. The full variable domain, with the rest looked up from reference TRBV5-1 and TRBJ2-6, is KAGVTQTPRYLIKTRGQQVTLSCSPISGHRSVSWYQQTPGQGLQFLFEYFSETQRNKGNFPGRFSGRQFSNSRSEMNVSTLELGDSALYLCASSSGTGGSGANVLTFGAGSRLTVL.

The chain uses TRBV18 and TRBJ2-5; the match to TRBD1 covers 7 bases. The length of the CDR3 is 16 residues. In germline, CDR1 is KGHSH, CDR2 LQKENI. Trimming cost V 5 bases and J 1 base; bases outside gene matches: 10. For the CDR3, the DNA is TGTGCCAGCTCATCAACGTACAGACAGGGCCAAGAGACCCAGTACTTC. Residues: CASSSTYRQGQETQYF.

This clonotype was seen more than once but under ten times. This chain links TRBV7-2 with TRBJ1-2; 7 bases agree with TRBD1. Germline loops: CDR1 SGHTA, CDR2 FQGNSA. The J segment lost 0 bases and the V segment lost 4 bases, leaving 8 bases of the junction unmatched. The CDR3 consists of 16 residues. CDR3 DNA: TGTGCCAGCAGCTCCCAGGGGGGAGGATCTAACTATGGCTACACCTTC. It codes for CASSSQGGGSNYGYTF.

This chain uses TRBV4-2 with TRBJ1-5; 9 nucleotides agree with TRBD1. The CDR3 runs 19 residues. With 1 base clipped from V and 1 base from J, the junction kept 11 bases outside the gene matches. In germline, CDR1 is LGHNA, CDR2 YNFKEQ. CDR3 DNA sequence: TGTGCCAGCAGCCAAGGTCTGGGACAGGGAGGGTTCAGCAATCAGCCCCAGCATTTT. It codes for CASSQGLGQGGFSNQPQHF.

The chain carries TRBV14 and TRBJ1-1; TRBD1 matches at 7 bases. Trimming cost V 4 bases and J 9 bases; bases outside gene matches: 11. Germline CDR1 reads SGHDN; CDR2 reads FVKESK. This CDR3 has 14 amino acids. CDR3 sequence: CASSLRDSYVKAFF. CDR3 in DNA: TGTGCCAGCAGCCTAAGGGACAGTTATGTGAAAGCTTTCTTT.

The rearrangement uses TRBV6-2 or TRBV6-3 and TRBJ2-1; D could derive from TRBD1 or TRBD2 (5 bases each). This CDR3 has 12 amino acids. From germline, CDR1 is MNHEY and CDR2 SVGEGT. V lost 2 bases and J 9 bases, leaving 8 bases between the germline ends. DNA for the CDR3: TGTGCCAGCAGTTACGGGGGAACTGAGCAGTTCTTC. Encoded protein: CASSYGGTEQFF.

The chain couples TRBV7-9 to TRBJ1-5; D call uncertain. CDR1 is SEHNR, CDR2 FQNEAQ, per germline (reference sequence). The V end was cut by 5 bases, the J end by 7 bases, with 12 bases between. This CDR3 region has 13 residues. The CDR3 DNA follows: TGTGCCAGCAGCGATGATCCCGGCCAGCCCCAGCATTTT. Translating gives CASSDDPGQPQHF.

This chain links TRBV5-1 with TRBJ2-5; D unresolved. The CDR3 has 12 amino acids. Germline values: CDR1 SGHRS, CDR2 YFSETQ. V shed 3 bases and J shed 4 bases, with 7 bases lying between them. The CDR3 here is CASSWSRETQYF. CDR3 in DNA: TGCGCCAGCAGCTGGTCCCGAGAGACCCAGTACTTC.